Included here is one T cell receptor beta chain sequence, with context. CDR1 is SNHLY and CDR2 is FYNNEI in the germline V gene. The ends lost 5 bases at V and 4 bases at J; junction bases unmatched: 8. The CDR3 sequence is 14 residues long. The sample comes from a study of blood T cell repertoires in COVID-19. Study in general: In each case, the material was cDNA or gDNA derived from T cells, B-cell-depleted T cells, or PBMCs.

Profiling relied on immunoSEQ multiplex PCR, and the TCRdb table lists in-frame clones only, not all of them. The table lists about 190,000 clones, 75% to 90% of them singletons. The chain links TRBV2 to TRBJ2-7, with TRBD1 identical over 7 bases. Specimen: peripheral blood. This receptor was obtained from a man in his forties with acute or convalescent COVID-19. This CDR3 is CASSRGQGEYEQYF. The CDR3 DNA sequence: TGTGCCAGCAGTAGGGGCCAGGGGGAATACGAGCAGTACTTC.